A single sample gave rise to the 9 T cell receptor beta chains below, sequenced in a study of persistence of HIV-infected CD4 T cells. Overlapping HIV-1 Gag 15-mer peptides at around 1 ug per peptide per mL were used. Sorted nonresponding memory CD4+ T cells were CD40L-negative, CD69-negative, CD45RO-high. The immunoSEQ assay was version 4, run in survey mode. Method: immunoSEQ multiplex PCR; TCRdb's copy keeps in-frame clones and lacks some. Here the sample spans roughly 32,000 clones, 82% being singletons. Their antigen targets remain unknown. This sample comprised CD4+ T cells sorted from PBMCs after approximately 20-hour stimulation, obtained from a patient who received antiretroviral therapy. These receptor sequences come from an adult woman with HIV who was CMV-seropositive.

The chain combines TRBV24-1 with TRBJ2-5; the match to TRBD2 covers 8 bases. Germline V gene data show CDR1 as KGHDR and CDR2 as SFDVKD. This CDR3 contains 13 residues. The trim removed 5 bases at V and 4 bases at J, leaving 2 bases unmatched. The CDR3 loop reads CATSAAGGETQYF. CDR3 sequence (DNA): TGTGCCACCAGTGCCGCGGGGGGAGAGACCCAGTACTTC.

The chain uses TRBV29-1 and TRBJ2-7; D gene uncertain. The CDR3 length is 14 residues. Germline V CDR1 and CDR2: SQVTM, ANQGSEA. The V end lost 3 bases, the J end lost 3 bases, and 15 bases lay between the germline ends. This chain's CDR3 is CSVDELVGRYEQYF. The CDR3 DNA reads TGCAGCGTTGATGAGTTGGTAGGGCGCTACGAGCAGTACTTC.

V and J are TRBV7-9 and TRBJ1-1; D gene uncertain. V was trimmed by 0 bases and J by 0 bases, leaving 14 bases between them. The CDR3 extends over 17 amino acids. Per the germline V gene, CDR1 is SEHNR and CDR2 is FQNEAQ (reference sequence). CDR3 amino acids: CASSLAPTLTVNTEAFF. CDR3 nucleotides: TGTGCCAGCAGCTTAGCTCCCACTCTAACAGTGAACACTGAAGCTTTCTTT.

This chain connects TRBV10-3 to TRBJ1-3; no definite D call. The germline gives CDR1 ENHRY, CDR2 SYGVKD. The CDR3 consists of 12 residues. Between the trimmed V and J ends, which lost 7 bases and 0 bases, there was a span of 4 bases. DNA for the CDR3: TGTGCCATCAAGTCCTCTGGAAACACCATATATTTT. It translates to CAIKSSGNTIYF.

This rearrangement joins TRBV2 to TRBJ2-4; 7 nucleotides match TRBD1. CDR3 length: 15 residues. The germline V gene has CDR1 SNHLY and CDR2 FYNNEI. Unmatched junction bases numbered 12, after V lost 5 bases and J lost 8 bases. The CDR3 nucleotides are TGTGCCAGCAGTCTAATGACAGGGATGGTAGACATTCAGTACTTC. Translated: CASSLMTGMVDIQYF.

CDR3 sequence reads: CASSPTWGGTEAFF. The CDR3 nucleotides read TGTGCCAGCAGTCCTACTTGGGGGGGCACTGAAGCTTTCTTT. The chain couples TRBV6-5 to TRBJ1-1; a weak D match, TRBD1 (5 bases). From germline, CDR1 is MNHEY and CDR2 SVGAGI. The ends were cut back, 5 bases at V and 4 bases at J, with 14 bases in the middle. The CDR3 length is 14 residues.

CDR3 coding DNA: TGTGCCAGCAGCTTACCAGTCGGGGGGCTGAACACTGAAGCTTTCTTT. This codes for CASSLPVGGLNTEAFF. The chain joins TRBV7-9 to TRBJ1-1, with D possibly TRBD1 on 6 matching bases. The CDR3 length is 16 residues. V lost 2 bases and J 0 bases, leaving 13 bases between the germline ends. Germline CDR1 and CDR2: SEHNR and FQNEAQ (reference sequence).

The chain's CDR3 is CSASGTVKNIQYF. In DNA, the CDR3 is TGCAGTGCTAGTGGGACAGTCAAAAACATTCAGTACTTC. The chain carries TRBV20-1 and TRBJ2-4; 7 bases map to TRBD1. Trimming cost V 3 bases and J 3 bases; bases outside gene matches: 2. Germline V gene sequence: CDR1 DFQATT, CDR2 SNEGSKA (reference sequence). The CDR3 runs 13 residues.

The V gene is TRBV4-1, the J gene TRBJ2-7; TRBD2 aligns across 11 bases. V was clipped by 4 bases and J by 0 bases; unmatched bases: 8. The CDR3 runs 17 residues. CDR1 and CDR2 from the germline V gene are MGHRA and YSYEKL. CDR3 in amino acids: CASSRLGTSGSSYEQYF. CDR3 nucleotide sequence: TGCGCCAGCAGCCGCCTTGGGACTAGCGGTAGCTCCTACGAGCAGTACTTC.